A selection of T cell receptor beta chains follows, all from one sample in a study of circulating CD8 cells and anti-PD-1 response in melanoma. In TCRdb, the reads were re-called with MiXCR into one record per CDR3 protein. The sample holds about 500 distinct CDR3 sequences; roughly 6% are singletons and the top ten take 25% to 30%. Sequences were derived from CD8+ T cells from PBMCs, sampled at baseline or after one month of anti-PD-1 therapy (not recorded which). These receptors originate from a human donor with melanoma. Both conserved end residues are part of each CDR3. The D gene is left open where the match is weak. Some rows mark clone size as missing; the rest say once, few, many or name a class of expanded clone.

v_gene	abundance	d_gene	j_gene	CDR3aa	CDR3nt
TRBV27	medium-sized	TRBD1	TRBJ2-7	CASSLTTGGEQYF	TGTGCCAGCAGTTTAACGACAGGGGGCGAGCAGTACTTC
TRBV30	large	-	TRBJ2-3	CAWSSGLATSTDTQYF	TGTGCCTGGAGTTCGGGGCTAGCAACTAGCACAGATACGCAGTATTTT
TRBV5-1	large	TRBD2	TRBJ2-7	CASSLWRGAGYEQYF	TGCGCCAGCAGCTTGTGGCGGGGGGCCGGTTACGAGCAGTACTTC
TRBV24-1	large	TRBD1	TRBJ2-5	CATSDSDRGETQYF	TGTGCCACCAGTGACTCCGACAGGGGGGAGACCCAGTACTTC
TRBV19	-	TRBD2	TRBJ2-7	CASSLTRDYGQYF	TGTGCCAGTAGCCTCACTAGGGACTACGGGCAGTACTTC
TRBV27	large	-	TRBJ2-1	CASNFIGQPNEQFF	TGTGCCAGCAACTTCATTGGACAGCCCAATGAGCAGTTCTTC
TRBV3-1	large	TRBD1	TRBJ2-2	CASSPTRTGGTGELFF	TGTGCCAGCAGCCCCACCCGGACAGGAGGCACCGGGGAGCTGTTTTTT
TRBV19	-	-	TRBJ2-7	CASSAGLDYEQYF	TGTGCCAGTAGTGCGGGACTGGACTACGAGCAATACTTC
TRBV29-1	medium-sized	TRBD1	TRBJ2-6	CSVVAGGAGANVLTF	TGCAGCGTTGTGGCAGGGGGCGCTGGGGCCAACGTCCTGACTTTC
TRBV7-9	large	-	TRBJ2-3	CASSLGTAGDTQYF	TGTGCCAGCAGCTTAGGGACCGCCGGGGATACGCAGTATTTT
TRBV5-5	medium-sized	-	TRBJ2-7	CASSLEVSGTHEQYF	TGTGCCAGCAGCTTGGAAGTGTCAGGGACCCACGAGCAGTACTTC
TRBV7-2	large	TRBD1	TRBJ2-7	CASSPRQGWYEQYF	TGTGCCAGCAGCCCTCGACAGGGGTGGTACGAGCAGTACTTC
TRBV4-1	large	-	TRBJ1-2	CASSQDRPTGYTF	TGCGCCAGCAGCCAAGATCGACCCACTGGCTACACCTTC
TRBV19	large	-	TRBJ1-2	CASSPSGGSGYTF	TGTGCCAGTAGCCCCAGCGGAGGAAGTGGCTACACCTTC
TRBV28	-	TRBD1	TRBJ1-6	CAGTETGGYNSPLHF	TGTGCCGGCACAGAGACAGGGGGCTATAATTCACCCCTCCACTTT
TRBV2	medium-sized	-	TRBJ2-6	CASSFFPRAGANVLTF	TGTGCCAGCAGTTTTTTCCCCAGGGCTGGGGCCAACGTCCTGACTTTC
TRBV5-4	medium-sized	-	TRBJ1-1	CASSLRRGNTEAFF	TGTGCCAGCAGCTTGAGAAGGGGAAACACTGAAGCTTTCTTT
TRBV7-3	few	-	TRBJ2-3	CASSPSRGRTDTQYF	TGTGCCAGCAGCCCCTCCCGGGGGCGCACAGATACGCAGTATTTT
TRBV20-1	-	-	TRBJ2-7	CSSRDLDSSYEQYF	TGCAGTTCTAGAGATTTGGACAGCTCCTACGAGCAGTACTTT
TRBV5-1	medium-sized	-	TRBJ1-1	CASSGRVPGEAFF	TGCGCCAGCAGCGGAAGAGTGCCTGGTGAAGCTTTCTTT
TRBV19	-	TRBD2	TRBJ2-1	CASRRTSGAYNEQFF	TGTGCCAGTAGAAGAACTAGCGGGGCCTACAATGAGCAGTTCTTC
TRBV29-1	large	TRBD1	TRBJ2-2	CSVEGRGLHTGELFF	TGCAGCGTTGAAGGCAGGGGGTTGCACACCGGGGAGCTGTTTTTT
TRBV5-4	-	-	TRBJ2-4	CASSSIGGSKNIQYF	TGTGCCAGCAGCTCGATTGGGGGGTCCAAAAACATTCAGTACTTC
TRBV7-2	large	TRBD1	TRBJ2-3	CASSFDRGQNTDTQYF	TGTGCCAGCAGCTTCGACAGGGGGCAAAACACAGATACGCAGTATTTT
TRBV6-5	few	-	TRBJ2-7	CASSSSSGGTYEQYF	TGTGCCAGCAGTAGCTCCTCCGGGGGTACTTACGAGCAGTACTTC
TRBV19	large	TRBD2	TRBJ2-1	CASSWSVGLGKSNEQFF	TGTGCCAGTAGTTGGTCCGTCGGACTAGGGAAGAGCAATGAGCAGTTCTTC
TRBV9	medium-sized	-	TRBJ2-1	CASSWGPYNEQFF	TGTGCCAGCAGTTGGGGCCCCTACAATGAGCAGTTCTTC
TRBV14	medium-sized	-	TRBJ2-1	CASSPTLRGEQFF	TGTGCCAGCAGCCCGACCCTACGGGGTGAGCAGTTCTTC
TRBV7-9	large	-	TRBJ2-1	CADGASSYNEQFF	TGTGCCGACGGCGCTAGCTCCTACAATGAGCAGTTCTTC
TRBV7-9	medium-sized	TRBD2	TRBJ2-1	CASSLEGGLAGQQFF	TGTGCCAGCAGCTTAGAAGGAGGATTAGCGGGGCAGCAGTTCTTC
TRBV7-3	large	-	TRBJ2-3	CASSLRPGPGPDTQYF	TGTGCCAGCAGCTTAAGGCCGGGCCCAGGACCAGATACGCAGTATTTT
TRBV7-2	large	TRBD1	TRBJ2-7	CASSRGQGAYEQYF	TGTGCCAGCAGCCGGGGACAGGGCGCATACGAGCAGTACTTC
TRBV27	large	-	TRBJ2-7	CASRIRGLFGEQYF	TGTGCCAGCAGGATTCGGGGCTTATTCGGCGAGCAGTACTTC
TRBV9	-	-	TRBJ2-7	CASSPRDRGASYEQYF	TGTGCCAGCAGCCCTCGTGACCGCGGGGCCTCCTACGAGCAGTACTTC
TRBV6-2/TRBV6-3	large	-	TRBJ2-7	CASSYSAGHLYF	TGTGCCAGCAGTTACTCCGCAGGACACCTCTACTTC
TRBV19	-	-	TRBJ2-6	CASSIDQDQAGANVLTF	TGTGCCAGTAGTATAGATCAGGACCAAGCTGGGGCCAACGTCCTGACTTTC
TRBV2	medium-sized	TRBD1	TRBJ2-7	CASHPTGTGDYEQYF	TGTGCCAGCCACCCCACAGGGACAGGGGACTACGAGCAGTACTTC
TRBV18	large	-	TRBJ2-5	CASSPGRNQETQYF	TGTGCCAGCTCACCTGGACGGAACCAAGAGACCCAGTACTTC
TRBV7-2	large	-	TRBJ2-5	CASSRIQETQYF	TGTGCCAGCAGCCGAATCCAAGAGACCCAGTACTTC
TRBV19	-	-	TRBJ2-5	CASSPYEQVGETQYF	TGTGCCAGCAGTCCGTATGAGCAGGTCGGGGAGACCCAGTACTTC
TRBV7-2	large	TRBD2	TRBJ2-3	CASSLRLAGLPDTQYF	TGTGCCAGCAGCCTCAGACTAGCGGGACTCCCAGATACGCAGTATTTT
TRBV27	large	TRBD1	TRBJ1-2	CASSLQGANYGYTF	TGTGCCAGCAGTTTACAGGGGGCAAACTATGGCTACACCTTC
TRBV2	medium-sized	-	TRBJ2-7	CASSPFLDSYEQYF	TGTGCCAGCAGTCCTTTCCTGGACAGCTACGAGCAGTACTTC
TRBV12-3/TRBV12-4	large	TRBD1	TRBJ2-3	CASSLGRTGGMSTDTQYF	TGTGCCAGCAGTTTAGGTCGCACAGGGGGTATGAGCACAGATACGCAGTATTTT
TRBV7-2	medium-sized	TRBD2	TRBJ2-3	CASSLRLAGLADTQYF	TGTGCCAGCAGCTTACGACTAGCGGGGCTCGCAGATACGCAGTATTTT
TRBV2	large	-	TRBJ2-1	CASSARGGAQFF	TGTGCCAGCAGTGCAAGAGGGGGGGCACAGTTCTTC
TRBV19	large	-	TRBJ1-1	CASSIVRTSEAFF	TGTGCCAGTAGTATAGTCAGGACGTCTGAAGCTTTCTTT
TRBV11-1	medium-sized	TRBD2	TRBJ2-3	CASSQRAGADTQYF	TGTGCCAGCAGCCAACGGGCGGGGGCAGATACGCAGTATTTT